This is a list of T cell receptor beta chains from one sample in a study of T cell repertoires in cytomegalovirus infection. These receptors lack a known antigen. TCRdb passed the reads through MiXCR, listing each CDR3 protein once. The sample records about 890,000 distinct CDR3 sequences, about 33% being singletons. Source: cultured CD8+ T cells from PBMCs, taken from culture after CMV antigen stimulation. Receptors originate from a human donor in good health (CMV status not recorded). Some clones in this sample may be carry-over from other donors' samples. The CDR3 runs from the conserved cysteine through the conserved F or W. A D gene is named only where the DNA matches it firmly. Only part of the rows carry a size: once, few, many, or a class if the clone is expanded.

d_call,clone_size,j_call,cdr3_length,v_call,cdr3_nt,cdr3_aa
TRBD1,NA,TRBJ2-5,14,TRBV6-6,TGTGCCAGCAGTTACGTGACAGGGCAAGAGACCCAGTACTTC,CASSYVTGQETQYF
NA,NA,TRBJ1-4,17,TRBV7-6,TGTGCCAGCAGCCCATATAGATCCGGGGTATTAAATGAAAAACTGTTTTTT,CASSPYRSGVLNEKLFF
NA,many,TRBJ2-1,17,TRBV7-8,TGTGCCAGCAGCTCAGACCCGGGCCCGGAGGGGTACAATGAGCAGTTCTTC,CASSSDPGPEGYNEQFF
NA,NA,TRBJ1-2,10,TRBV20-1,TGCAGCGCATTCTCGGTAGCCTACACCTTC,CSAFSVAYTF
NA,NA,TRBJ1-5,15,TRBV29-1,TGCAGCGTTGTTCTTTCAGGGGCCAGCAATCAGCCCCAGCATTTT,CSVVLSGASNQPQHF
NA,NA,TRBJ2-5,15,TRBV4-1,TGCGCCAGCAGCCAACCGGGGCAGGGGGGAGAGACCCAGTACTTC,CASSQPGQGGETQYF
NA,few,TRBJ1-1,14,TRBV27,TGTGCCAGCAGTTTACAGGTTTGGAACACTGAAGCTTTCTTT,CASSLQVWNTEAFF
TRBD2,NA,TRBJ2-3,17,TRBV2,TGTGCCAGCAGTGACCGGCTAGCGGGACCTAGCACAGATACGCAGTATTTT,CASSDRLAGPSTDTQYF
NA,NA,TRBJ1-2,13,TRBV6-6,TGTGCCAGCAGATTAGGGCCCCTCTATGGCTACACCTTC,CASRLGPLYGYTF
TRBD1,NA,TRBJ2-4,19,TRBV28,TGTGCCAGCAGGCGTACGAAGTACTTACAGGGGAGTGGCAAAAACATTCAGTACTTC,CASRRTKYLQGSGKNIQYF
NA,NA,TRBJ2-5,14,TRBV5-1,TGCGCCAGCAGCCCAGGTGGGGAATCCTCGGCCCAGTACTTC,CASSPGGESSAQYF
NA,NA,TRBJ2-5,15,TRBV27,TGTGCCAGCAGTTTAGGCAAGCGGGTTACGGAGACCCAGTACTTC,CASSLGKRVTETQYF
NA,NA,TRBJ1-1,16,TRBV14,TGTGCCAGCAGCCAAGATCCTTTAGGACAAAACACTGAAGCTTTCTTT,CASSQDPLGQNTEAFF
NA,NA,TRBJ1-5,15,TRBV6-1,TGTGCCAGCAGTCACAGGGACGATAGCAATCAGCCCCAGCATTTT,CASSHRDDSNQPQHF
NA,NA,TRBJ1-6,16,TRBV5-1,TGCGCCAGCAGCTTGGGGTCAGGCCTAGATAATTCACCCCTCCACTTT,CASSLGSGLDNSPLHF
NA,few,TRBJ1-1,13,TRBV19,TGTGCCAGTAGTGGGCAGGGCGGCACTGAAGCTTTCTTT,CASSGQGGTEAFF
NA,once,TRBJ1-1,16,TRBV6-6,TGTGCCAGCAGTTACCGGGCCGCGGTCCCCGACACTGAAGCTTTCTTT,CASSYRAAVPDTEAFF
NA,few,TRBJ1-5,14,TRBV12-3/TRBV12-4,TGTGCCAGCAGTCCCATTTATAGCAATCAGCCCCAGCATTTT,CASSPIYSNQPQHF
TRBD1,NA,TRBJ1-1,20,TRBV15,TGTGCCACCAGCAGAGAAGTTTTACGACAGGGGGCGCGGACGAACACTGAAGCTTTCTTT,CATSREVLRQGARTNTEAFF
NA,few,TRBJ1-1,13,TRBV20-1,TGCAGTGCTAGTACTGGTAATGGGGCTGAAGCTTTCTTT,CSASTGNGAEAFF
NA,NA,TRBJ1-1,12,TRBV6-6,TGTGCCAGCAGGCGGGGGCACGTGGAAGCTTTCTTT,CASRRGHVEAFF
TRBD1,NA,TRBJ1-1,15,TRBV2,TGTGCCGGATCCCCCCCGGGACAGGGGTGGACTGAAGCTTTCTTT,CAGSPPGQGWTEAFF
NA,NA,TRBJ2-6,14,TRBV20-1,TGCAGTGCTACAGGGGATGGTGGGGCCAACGTCCTGACTTTC,CSATGDGGANVLTF
NA,many,TRBJ2-2,12,TRBV4-2,TGTGCCAGCAGCCAAGATAAAGGGGAGCTGTTTTTT,CASSQDKGELFF
NA,few,TRBJ2-7,16,TRBV3-1,TGTGCCAGCAGCCCCCCGGAGGGGGACAATCTCTACGAGCAGTACTTC,CASSPPEGDNLYEQYF
TRBD2,NA,TRBJ2-7,15,TRBV13,TGTGCCAGCAGCTTACTTAGCGGGGGTGTTTACGAGCAGTACTTC,CASSLLSGGVYEQYF
NA,many,TRBJ1-1,14,TRBV7-6,TGTGCCAGCAGCTCGGACACTCCAGTAACTGAAGCTTTCTTT,CASSSDTPVTEAFF
NA,once,TRBJ2-3,15,TRBV9,TGTGCCAGCAGCACATCACAGGGAAGCACAGATACGCAGTATTTT,CASSTSQGSTDTQYF